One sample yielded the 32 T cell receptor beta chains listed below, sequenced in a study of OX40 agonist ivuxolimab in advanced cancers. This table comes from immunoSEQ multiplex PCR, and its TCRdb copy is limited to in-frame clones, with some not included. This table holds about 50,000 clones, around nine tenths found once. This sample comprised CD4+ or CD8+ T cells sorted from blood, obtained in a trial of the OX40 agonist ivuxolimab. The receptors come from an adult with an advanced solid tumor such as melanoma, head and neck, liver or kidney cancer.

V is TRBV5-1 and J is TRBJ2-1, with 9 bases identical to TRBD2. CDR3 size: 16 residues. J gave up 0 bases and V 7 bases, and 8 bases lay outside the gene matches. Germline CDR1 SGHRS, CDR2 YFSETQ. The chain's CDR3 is CASGGGSGSSYNEQFF. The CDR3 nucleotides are TGCGCCAGCGGGGGGGGTAGCGGGAGCTCCTACAATGAGCAGTTCTTC.

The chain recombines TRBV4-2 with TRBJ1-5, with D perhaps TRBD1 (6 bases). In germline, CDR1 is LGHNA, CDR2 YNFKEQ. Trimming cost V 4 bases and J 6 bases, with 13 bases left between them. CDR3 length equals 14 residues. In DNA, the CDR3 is TGTGCCAGCAGCCGAGACCAGGGGAGTCAGCCCCAGCATTTT. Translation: CASSRDQGSQPQHF.

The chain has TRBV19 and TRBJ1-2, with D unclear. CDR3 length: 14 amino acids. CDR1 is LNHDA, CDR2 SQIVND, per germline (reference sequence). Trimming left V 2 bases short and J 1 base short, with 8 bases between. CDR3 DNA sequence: TGTGCCAGTAGTATAATTTCAGATAACTATGGCTACACCTTC. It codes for CASSIISDNYGYTF.

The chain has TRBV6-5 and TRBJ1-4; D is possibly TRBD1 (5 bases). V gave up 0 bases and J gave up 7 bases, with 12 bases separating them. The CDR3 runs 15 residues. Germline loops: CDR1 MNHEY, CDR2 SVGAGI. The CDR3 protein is CASSYSGGRSEKLFF. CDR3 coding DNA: TGTGCCAGCAGTTACTCTGGGGGAAGGTCTGAAAAACTGTTTTTT.

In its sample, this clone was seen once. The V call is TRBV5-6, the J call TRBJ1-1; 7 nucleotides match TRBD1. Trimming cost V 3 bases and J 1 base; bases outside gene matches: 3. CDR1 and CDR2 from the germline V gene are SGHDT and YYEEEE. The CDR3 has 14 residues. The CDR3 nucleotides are TGTGCCAGCAGCTCCGACAGGGCGAACACTGAAGCTTTCTTT. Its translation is CASSSDRANTEAFF. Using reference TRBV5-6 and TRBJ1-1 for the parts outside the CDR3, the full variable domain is DAGVTQSPTHLIKTRGQQVTLRCSPKSGHDTVSWYQQALGQGPQFIFQYYEEEERQRGNFPDRFSGHQFPNYSSELNVNALLLGDSALYLCASSSDRANTEAFFGQGTRLTVV.

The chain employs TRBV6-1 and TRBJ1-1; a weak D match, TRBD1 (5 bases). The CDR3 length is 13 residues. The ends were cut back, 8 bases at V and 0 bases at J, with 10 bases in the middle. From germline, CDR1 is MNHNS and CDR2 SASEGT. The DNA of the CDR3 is TGTGCCAGCCTGGCACAGGTGAACACTGAAGCTTTCTTT. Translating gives CASLAQVNTEAFF.

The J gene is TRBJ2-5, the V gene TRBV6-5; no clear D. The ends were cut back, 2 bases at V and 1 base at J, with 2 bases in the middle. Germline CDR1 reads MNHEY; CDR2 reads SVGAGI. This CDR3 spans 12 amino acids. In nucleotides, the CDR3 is TGTGCCAGCAGTTACACCCAAGAGACCCAGTACTTC. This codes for CASSYTQETQYF.

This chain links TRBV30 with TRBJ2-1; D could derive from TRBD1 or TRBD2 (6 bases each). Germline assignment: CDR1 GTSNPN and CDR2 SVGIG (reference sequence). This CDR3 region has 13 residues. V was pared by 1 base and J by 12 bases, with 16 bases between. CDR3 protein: CAWSGPRGGGQFF. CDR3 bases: TGTGCCTGGAGTGGCCCCAGGGGAGGCGGGCAGTTCTTC.

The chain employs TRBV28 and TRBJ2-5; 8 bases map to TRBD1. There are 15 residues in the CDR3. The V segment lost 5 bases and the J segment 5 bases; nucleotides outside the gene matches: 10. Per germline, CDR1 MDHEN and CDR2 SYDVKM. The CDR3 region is CASSLRTGTGETQYF. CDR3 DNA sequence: TGTGCCAGCAGTCTCCGGACAGGGACGGGGGAGACCCAGTACTTC.

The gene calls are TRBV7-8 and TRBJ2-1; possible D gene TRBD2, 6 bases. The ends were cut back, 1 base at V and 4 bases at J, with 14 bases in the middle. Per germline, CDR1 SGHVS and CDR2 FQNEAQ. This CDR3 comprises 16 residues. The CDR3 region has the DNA TGTGCCAGCAGCTTAGGGCGCGGGGCGGGGTACAATGAGCAGTTCTTC. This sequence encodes CASSLGRGAGYNEQFF.

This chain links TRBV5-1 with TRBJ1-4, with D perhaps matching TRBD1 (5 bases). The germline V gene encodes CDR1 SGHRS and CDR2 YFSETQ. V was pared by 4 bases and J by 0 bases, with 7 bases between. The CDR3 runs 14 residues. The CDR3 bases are TGCGCCAGCAGCGAGACAGCAACTAATGAAAAACTGTTTTTT. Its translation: CASSETATNEKLFF.

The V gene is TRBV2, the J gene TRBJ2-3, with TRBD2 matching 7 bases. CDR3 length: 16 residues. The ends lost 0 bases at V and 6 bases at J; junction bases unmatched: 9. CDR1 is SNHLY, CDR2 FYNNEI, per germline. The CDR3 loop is CASSEAPSGYLDTQYF. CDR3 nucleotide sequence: TGTGCCAGCAGTGAAGCGCCTAGCGGCTACTTGGATACGCAGTATTTT. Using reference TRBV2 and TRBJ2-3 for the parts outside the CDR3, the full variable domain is EPEVTQTPSHQVTQMGQEVILRCVPISNHLYFYWYRQILGQKVEFLVSFYNNEISEKSEIFDDQFSVERPDGSNFTLKIRSTKLEDSAMYFCASSEAPSGYLDTQYFGPGTRLTVL.

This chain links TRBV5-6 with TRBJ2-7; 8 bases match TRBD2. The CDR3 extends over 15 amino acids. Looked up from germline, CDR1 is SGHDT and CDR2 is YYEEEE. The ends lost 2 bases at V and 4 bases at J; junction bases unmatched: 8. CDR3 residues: CASSFRRERGYEQYF. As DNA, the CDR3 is TGTGCCAGCAGCTTCCGGCGGGAGCGGGGGTACGAGCAGTACTTC.

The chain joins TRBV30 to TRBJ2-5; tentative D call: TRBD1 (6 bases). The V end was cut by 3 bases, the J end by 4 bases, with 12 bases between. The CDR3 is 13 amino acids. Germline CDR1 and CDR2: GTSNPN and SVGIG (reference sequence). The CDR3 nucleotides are TGTGCCTGGAGACCCCAGGGGAGAGAGACCCAGTACTTC. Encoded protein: CAWRPQGRETQYF.

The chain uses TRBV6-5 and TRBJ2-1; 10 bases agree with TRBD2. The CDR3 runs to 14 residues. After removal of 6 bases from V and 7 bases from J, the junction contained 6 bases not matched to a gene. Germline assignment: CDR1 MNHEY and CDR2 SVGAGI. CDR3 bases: TGTGCCAGCAGGCTAGCGGGAGTTGGGAATGAGCAGTTCTTC. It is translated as CASRLAGVGNEQFF.

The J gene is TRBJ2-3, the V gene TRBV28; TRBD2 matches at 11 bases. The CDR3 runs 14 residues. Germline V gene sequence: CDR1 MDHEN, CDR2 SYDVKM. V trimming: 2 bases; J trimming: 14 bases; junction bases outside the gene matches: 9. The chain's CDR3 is CASSLPTSGSGAYF. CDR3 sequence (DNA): TGTGCCAGCAGTTTACCCACTAGCGGGAGTGGAGCGTATTTT.

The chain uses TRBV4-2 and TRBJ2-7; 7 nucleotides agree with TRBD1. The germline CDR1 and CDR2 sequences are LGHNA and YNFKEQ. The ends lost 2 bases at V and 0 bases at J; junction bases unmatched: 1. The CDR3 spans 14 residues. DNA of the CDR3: TGTGCCAGCAGCCAATGGGACAGCTCCTACGAGCAGTACTTC. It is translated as CASSQWDSSYEQYF.

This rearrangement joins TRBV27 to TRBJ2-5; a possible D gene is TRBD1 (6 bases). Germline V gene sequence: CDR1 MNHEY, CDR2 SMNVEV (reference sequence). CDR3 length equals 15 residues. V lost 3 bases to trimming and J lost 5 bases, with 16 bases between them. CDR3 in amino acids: CASSLVRGLSETQYF. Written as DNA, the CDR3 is TGTGCCAGCAGTTTGGTCAGGGGTCTGTCCGAGACCCAGTACTTC.

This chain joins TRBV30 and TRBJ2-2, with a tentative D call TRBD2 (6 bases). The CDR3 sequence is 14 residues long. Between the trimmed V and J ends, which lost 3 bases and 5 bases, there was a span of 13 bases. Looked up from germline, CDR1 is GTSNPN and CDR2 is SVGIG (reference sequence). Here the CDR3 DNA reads TGTGCCTGGAGGGGGAGGAGGAGGACCGGGGAGCTGTTTTTT. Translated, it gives CAWRGRRRTGELFF.

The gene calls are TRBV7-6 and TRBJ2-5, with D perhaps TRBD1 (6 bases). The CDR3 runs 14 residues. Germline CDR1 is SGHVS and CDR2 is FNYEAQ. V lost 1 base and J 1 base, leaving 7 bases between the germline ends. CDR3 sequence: CASSLGTVQETQYF. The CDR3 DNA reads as TGTGCCAGCAGCTTAGGGACAGTCCAAGAGACCCAGTACTTC.

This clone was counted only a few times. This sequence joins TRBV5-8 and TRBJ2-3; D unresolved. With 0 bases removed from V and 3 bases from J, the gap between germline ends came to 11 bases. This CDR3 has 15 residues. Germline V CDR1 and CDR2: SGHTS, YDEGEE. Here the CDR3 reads CASSLVGGNTDTQYF. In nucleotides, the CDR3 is TGTGCCAGCAGCTTGGTTGGCGGAAATACAGATACGCAGTATTTT.

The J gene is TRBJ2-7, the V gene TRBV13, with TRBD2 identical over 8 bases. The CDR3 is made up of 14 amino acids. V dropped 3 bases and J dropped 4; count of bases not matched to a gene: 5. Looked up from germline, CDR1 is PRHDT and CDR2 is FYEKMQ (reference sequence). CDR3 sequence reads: CASSFSGGRYEQYF. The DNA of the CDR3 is TGTGCCAGCAGCTTTTCGGGCGGGAGGTACGAGCAGTACTTC.

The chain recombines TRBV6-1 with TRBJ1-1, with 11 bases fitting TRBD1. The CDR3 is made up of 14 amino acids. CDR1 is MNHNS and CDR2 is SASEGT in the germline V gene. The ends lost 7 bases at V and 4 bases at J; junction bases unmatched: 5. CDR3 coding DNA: TGTGCCAGCAATACCGGGACAGGGGGCACTGAAGCTTTCTTT. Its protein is CASNTGTGGTEAFF.

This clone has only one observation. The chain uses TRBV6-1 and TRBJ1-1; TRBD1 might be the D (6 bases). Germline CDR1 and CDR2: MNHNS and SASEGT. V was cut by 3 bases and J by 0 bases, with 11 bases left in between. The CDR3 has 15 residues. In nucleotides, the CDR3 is TGTGCCAGCAGTGATAGGGGGACAATGAACACTGAAGCTTTCTTT. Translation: CASSDRGTMNTEAFF.

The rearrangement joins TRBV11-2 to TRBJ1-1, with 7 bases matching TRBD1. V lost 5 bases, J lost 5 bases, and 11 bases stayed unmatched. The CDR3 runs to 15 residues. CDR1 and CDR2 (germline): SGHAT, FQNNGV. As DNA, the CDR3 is TGTGCCAGCAGCGCACAAGGGGGCGCGGGGACTGAAGCTTTCTTT. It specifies CASSAQGGAGTEAFF.

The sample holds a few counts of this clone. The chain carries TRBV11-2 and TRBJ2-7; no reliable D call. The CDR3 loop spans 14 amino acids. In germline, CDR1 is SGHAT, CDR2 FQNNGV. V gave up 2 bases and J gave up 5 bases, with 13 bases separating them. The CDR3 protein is CASSLYRGSNEQYF. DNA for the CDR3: TGTGCCAGCAGCTTATACCGAGGAAGCAACGAGCAGTACTTC.

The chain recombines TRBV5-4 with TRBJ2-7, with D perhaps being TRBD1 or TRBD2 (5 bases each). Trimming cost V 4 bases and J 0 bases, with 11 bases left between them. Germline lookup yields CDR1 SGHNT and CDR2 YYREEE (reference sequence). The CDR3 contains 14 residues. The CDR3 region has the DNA TGTGCCAGCAGCCGGGACGCCTACTCCTACGAGCAGTACTTC. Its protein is CASSRDAYSYEQYF.

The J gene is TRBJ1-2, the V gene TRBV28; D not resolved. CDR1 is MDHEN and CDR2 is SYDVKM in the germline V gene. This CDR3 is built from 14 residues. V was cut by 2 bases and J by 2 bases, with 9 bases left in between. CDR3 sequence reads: CASSLGTVNYGYTF. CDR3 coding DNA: TGTGCCAGCAGTTTAGGCACAGTCAACTATGGCTACACCTTC.

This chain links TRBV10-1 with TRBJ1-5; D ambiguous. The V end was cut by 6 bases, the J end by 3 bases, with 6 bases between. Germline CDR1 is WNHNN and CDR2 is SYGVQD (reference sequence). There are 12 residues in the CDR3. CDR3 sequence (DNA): TGCGCCAGCAGCGCACCCAATCAGCCCCAGCATTTT. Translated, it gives CASSAPNQPQHF.

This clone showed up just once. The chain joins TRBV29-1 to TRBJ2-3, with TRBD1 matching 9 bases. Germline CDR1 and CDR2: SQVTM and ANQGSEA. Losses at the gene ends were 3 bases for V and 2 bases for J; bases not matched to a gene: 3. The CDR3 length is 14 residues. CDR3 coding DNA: TGCAGCGTTGATGGGACAGGGTACACAGATACGCAGTATTTT. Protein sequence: CSVDGTGYTDTQYF.

The CDR3 reads CSVVPRQLQETQYF. Here the CDR3 DNA reads TGCAGCGTTGTCCCTAGGCAGCTCCAAGAGACCCAGTACTTC. The J gene is TRBJ2-5, the V gene TRBV29-1; D is undetermined. The V gene's germline CDR1 is SQVTM and CDR2 ANQGSEA. The CDR3 consists of 14 residues. Trimming pared 4 bases from V and 1 base from J, leaving 13 bases between.

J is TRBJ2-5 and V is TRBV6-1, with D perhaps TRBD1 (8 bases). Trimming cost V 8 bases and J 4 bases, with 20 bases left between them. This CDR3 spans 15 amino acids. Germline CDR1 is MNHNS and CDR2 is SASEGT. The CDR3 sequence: CASRYGQGGRETQYF. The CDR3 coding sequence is TGTGCCAGCCGCTACGGACAGGGAGGGAGAGAGACCCAGTACTTC.